This T cell receptor (beta chain) was profiled in a study of T cell repertoires in cytomegalovirus infection. About the study: Newly reported HLA-C-restricted and thoroughly characterized HLA-B-restricted CMV epitopes were employed. Based on public TCR beta signatures, there were indications of CMV infection and of a matching HLA type.

Details on this clonotype: Its antigen is not identified.

This CDR3 is 13 amino acids long. The V end lost 4 bases, the J end lost 8 bases, and 14 bases lay between the germline ends. CDR1 and CDR2 (germline): WNHNN, SYGVQD (reference sequence). TCRdb fed the reads into MiXCR, producing one record per CDR3 protein. This sample carries about 830,000 distinct CDR3 sequences, approximately 30% of them seen once, and the ten largest clones take around 12%. Broader study findings: HLA-C-restricted CMV-specific TCR beta clonotypes prevailed in the ex vivo response.

The source material was cultured CD8+ T cells from PBMCs, sampled from culture after CMV antigen stimulation. The receptor was derived from a human donor in good health (CMV status not recorded). Some clones in this sample may be carry-over from other donors' samples. The rearrangement uses TRBV10-1 and TRBJ1-1; the D gene is possibly TRBD1 (5 bases). CDR3 nucleotides: TGCGCCAGCAGTGCGGACACTTATACCGAAGCTTTCTTT. This codes for CASSADTYTEAFF.